This entry lists 2 T cell receptor beta chains sequenced from one sample in a study of PD-1 blockade in classical Hodgkin lymphoma. The time point is: cycle 4 day 1 (C4D1), after more than 5 weeks of nivolumab. Relapse was seen in all patients after autologous stem cell transplantation, and brentuximab vedotin exposure was variable. The protocol was immunoSEQ multiplex PCR, while the TCRdb copy is restricted to in-frame clones and leaves out a portion. The table has over 60,000 clones, about 90% seen once. Sequenced material: peripheral blood mononuclear cells (PBMCs), taken before the fourth cycle of nivolumab. The receptors stem from a human donor with classical Hodgkin lymphoma.

This chain links TRBV30 with TRBJ2-7; TRBD2 agrees at 9 bases. Trimming at V came to 5 bases and at J to 6 bases, leaving 20 bases not matched to a gene. The CDR3 is made up of 17 amino acids. CDR1 and CDR2 (germline): GTSNPN, SVGIG (reference sequence). The CDR3 is CAWSEQRGAALSTEQYF. CDR3 nucleotides: TGTGCCTGGTCCGAACAGCGGGGGGCCGCATTGTCCACCGAGCAGTACTTC.

This rearrangement joins TRBV9 to TRBJ1-6; 7 bases map to TRBD1. Germline lookup yields CDR1 SGDLS and CDR2 YYNGEE. This CDR3 has 15 amino acids. V lost 3 bases and J lost 7; bases outside the gene matches: 7. The CDR3 spells CASSAGTASNSPLHF. The DNA of the CDR3 is TGTGCCAGCAGCGCTGGGACAGCGAGCAATTCACCCCTCCACTTT. Full variable domain (missing parts from reference TRBV9 and TRBJ1-6): DSGVTQTPKHLITATGQRVTLRCSPRSGDLSVYWYQQSLDQGLQFLIQYYNGEERAKGNILERFSAQQFPDLHSELNLSSLELGDSALYFCASSAGTASNSPLHFGNGTRLTVT.